This T cell receptor (beta chain) appears in the sequencing data of a study of control samples from healthy donors and cancer patients. Only in-frame clones appear in the TCRdb table, and some are missing; sequencing was by immunoSEQ multiplex PCR. This sample has about 130,000 clones; 90% occur once, and the top ten carry roughly 2.5%. The CDR3 contains 15 residues. With V trimmed by 0 bases and J by 4 bases, 6 bases remained unmatched. Per germline, CDR1 MNHEY and CDR2 SVGAGI. The TCR sequence derives from a man aged 35 to 55 in good health. The specimen sequenced was blood. The rearrangement joins TRBV6-5 to TRBJ2-7; the match to TRBD2 covers 7 bases. CDR3 coding DNA: TGTGCCAGCAGTTACTCGCCGCAGGGAGGGTACGAGCAGTACTTC. It translates to CASSYSPQGGYEQYF.